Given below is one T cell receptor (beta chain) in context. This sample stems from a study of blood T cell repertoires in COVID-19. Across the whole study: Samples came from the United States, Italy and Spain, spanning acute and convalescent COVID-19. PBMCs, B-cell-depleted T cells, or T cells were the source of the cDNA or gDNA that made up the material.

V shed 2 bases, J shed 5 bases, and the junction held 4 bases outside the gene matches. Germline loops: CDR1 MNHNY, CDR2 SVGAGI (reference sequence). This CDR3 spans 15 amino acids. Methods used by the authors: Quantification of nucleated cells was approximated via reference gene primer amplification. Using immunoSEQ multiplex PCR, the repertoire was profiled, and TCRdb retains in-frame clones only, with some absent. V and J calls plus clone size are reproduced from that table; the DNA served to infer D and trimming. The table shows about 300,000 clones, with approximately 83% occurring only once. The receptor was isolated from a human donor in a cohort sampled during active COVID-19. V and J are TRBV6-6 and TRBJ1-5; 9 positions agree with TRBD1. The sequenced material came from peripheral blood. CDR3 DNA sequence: TGTGCCAGCAGTTACCAGGGACAGGGATATCAGCCCCAGCATTTT. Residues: CASSYQGQGYQPQHF.